The following is a TCR beta chain sequence with its context. Its antigen remains unidentified. Qualities for individual bases were not recorded, and no much larger clone is one base off. This sample is part of a study of OX40 agonist ivuxolimab in advanced cancers. Some background on the complete study: The costimulatory receptor OX40 (CD134) was targeted by ivuxolimab, a fully human IgG2 agonistic monoclonal antibody. Intravenous ivuxolimab was administered to patients every 2 weeks at six dose levels: 0.01, 0.1, 0.3, 1.5, 3 and 10 mg/kg. Of the approximately 54 dose-escalation patients, hepatocellular carcinoma was present in approximately 20, melanoma in some 15, renal cell carcinoma in 9 and head and neck cancer in 9. In the dose-escalation cohort, 82.7% of patients were male, and the mean age was around 60 years, with a range of roughly 20 to 79. Patients were allowed to have had prior anti-PD-1, anti-PD-L1 or anti-CTLA-4 therapy, and 30% to 40% of the dose-escalation patients had previously received checkpoint inhibitors. Three dose-escalation patients achieved partial responses, one with hepatocellular carcinoma and two with cutaneous melanoma. The purpose of peripheral TCRbeta sequencing was to test whether ivuxolimab changed TCR sequence diversity and led to clonal T-cell expansion. The paper covers the monotherapy dose-escalation part of the phase I ivuxolimab trial, which included N = 52 patients. The full study reports these points: After ivuxolimab, CD8+ T cells had more expanded clones than CD4+ T cells on average. Low levels of normalized T-cell clonal expansion were also seen in some patients who did not respond. At doses from 0.1 to 3.0 mg/kg, clonal expansion was seen in both CD4+ and CD8+ blood T cells between baseline and week 6. The antigen specificity of the peripheral T cells that underwent clonal expansion was not determined. Partial responders in the 0.1-3.0 mg/kg groups had among the lowest normalized peripheral clonal expansion, especially among CD8+ T cells.

To sequence the TCRbeta CDR3 region, genomic DNA was isolated from the sorted cells. The immunoSEQ Assay was used to sequence the TCRbeta CDR3 regions. TCRdb retrieved this table from immuneACCESS and kept in-frame rearrangements only. Not all clones are present; in checked studies, unresolved V genes account for under half, and no reason is known for the remainder. The sample includes around 38,000 clones, with roughly 80% observed a single time. Around 20% of the sample rests with the top ten. V lost 4 bases and J lost 4 bases, and the count of bases not matched to a germline gene is 6. Sequences LGHNA (CDR1) and YNFKEQ (CDR2) are obtained from the germline V gene. The CDR3 has 14 amino acids, counting the end cysteine and phenylalanine. The kept DNA is CDR3 alone, 42 bases in frame from the first base. The trial excluded patients who had a history of autoimmune disease or who were on systemic immunosuppression. Peripheral blood for TCR sequencing was drawn from every dose cohort at baseline, at cycle 4 day 1 and at cycle 7 day 1. The samples were drawn from a first-in-human, open-label, multicenter phase I dose-escalation trial of ivuxolimab. Adults with locally advanced or metastatic melanoma, renal cell, hepatocellular, or head and neck squamous cell carcinoma were enrolled in the trial. Before TCR sequencing, CD4+ T cells and CD8+ T cells from peripheral blood were sorted into separate populations.

The specimen was CD4+ or CD8+ T cells sorted from blood, collected in a trial of the OX40 agonist ivuxolimab. This chain joins TRBV4-2 to TRBJ2-5, and 7 bases in between align with TRBD1. The TCR was taken from an adult with an advanced solid tumor such as melanoma, head and neck, liver or kidney cancer. The CDR3 has the sequence CASSPRTGGETQYF. In nucleotides, the sequence is TGTGCCAGCAGCCCCAGGACAGGCGGAGAGACCCAGTACTTC.